This is a list of T cell receptor beta chains from one sample in a study of blood T cell repertoires in COVID-19. Profiling relied on immunoSEQ multiplex PCR, and the TCRdb table lists in-frame clones only, not all of them. The table has around 100,000 clones, around four fifths seen once; the top ten hold about 5%. The sequencing sample was made of peripheral blood. Receptors originate from a man in his sixties with acute or convalescent COVID-19. The CDR3 runs from the conserved cysteine through the conserved F or W. Fields, in order: clone size, V gene, J gene, D gene, CDR3 protein, CDR3 DNA. A D gene is named only where the DNA matches it firmly. The size field is filled for only some rows; it gives once, few, many or a size class.

abundance: -; v_gene: TRBV9; j_gene: TRBJ2-7; d_gene: TRBD1; CDR3aa: CASSVGGTGGAEQYF; CDR3nt: TGTGCCAGCAGCGTAGGAGGGACAGGGGGCGCCGAGCAGTACTTC
abundance: -; v_gene: TRBV20-1; j_gene: TRBJ2-5; d_gene: -; CDR3aa: CSASLAETQYF; CDR3nt: TGCAGTGCTAGTTTAGCGGAGACCCAGTACTTC
abundance: -; v_gene: TRBV10-3; j_gene: TRBJ2-1; d_gene: TRBD2; CDR3aa: CAISQKREESEQFF; CDR3nt: TGTGCCATCAGCCAGAAGCGGGAGGAAAGTGAGCAGTTCTTC
abundance: -; v_gene: TRBV7-2; j_gene: TRBJ1-1; d_gene: -; CDR3aa: CASSLHGGAGTEAFF; CDR3nt: TGTGCCAGCAGCCTCCATGGGGGCGCAGGCACTGAAGCTTTCTTT
abundance: -; v_gene: TRBV4-1; j_gene: TRBJ1-1; d_gene: -; CDR3aa: CASSQDVGGNTEAFF; CDR3nt: TGCGCCAGCAGCCAAGATGTCGGCGGGAACACTGAAGCTTTCTTT
abundance: -; v_gene: TRBV9; j_gene: TRBJ2-7; d_gene: TRBD1; CDR3aa: CASSEGQGYEQYF; CDR3nt: TGTGCCAGCAGCGAAGGACAGGGTTACGAGCAGTACTTC
abundance: few; v_gene: TRBV2; j_gene: TRBJ2-1; d_gene: TRBD2; CDR3aa: CASTRGLVSNEQFF; CDR3nt: TGTGCCAGTACGAGGGGACTAGTCTCCAATGAGCAGTTCTTC
abundance: -; v_gene: TRBV9; j_gene: TRBJ1-5; d_gene: -; CDR3aa: CASSASRDQPQHF; CDR3nt: TGTGCCAGCAGCGCTTCGAGGGATCAGCCCCAGCATTTT
abundance: -; v_gene: TRBV30; j_gene: TRBJ1-2; d_gene: TRBD1; CDR3aa: CAWGETGTGEIYGYTF; CDR3nt: TGTGCCTGGGGGGAAACCGGGACAGGGGAAATCTATGGCTACACCTTC
abundance: -; v_gene: TRBV27; j_gene: TRBJ2-3; d_gene: -; CDR3aa: CASSSSRLTDTQYF; CDR3nt: TGTGCCAGCAGCTCCAGTAGACTCACAGATACGCAGTATTTT
abundance: once; v_gene: TRBV14; j_gene: TRBJ2-7; d_gene: TRBD2; CDR3aa: CASSYQTSGDEQYF; CDR3nt: TGTGCCAGCAGCTATCAGACTAGCGGGGACGAGCAGTACTTC
abundance: -; v_gene: TRBV7-2; j_gene: TRBJ2-1; d_gene: -; CDR3aa: CASSGTRNNEQFF; CDR3nt: TGTGCCAGCAGCGGGACTCGAAACAATGAGCAGTTCTTC
abundance: -; v_gene: TRBV18; j_gene: TRBJ2-7; d_gene: TRBD1; CDR3aa: CASSPIGTGLIEQYF; CDR3nt: TGTGCCAGCTCCCCGATCGGGACAGGGCTGATCGAGCAGTACTTC
abundance: -; v_gene: TRBV7-2; j_gene: TRBJ2-7; d_gene: TRBD2; CDR3aa: CASSLAQSGRPHEQYF; CDR3nt: TGTGCCAGCAGCTTAGCGCAGAGCGGGAGGCCCCACGAGCAGTACTTC
abundance: -; v_gene: TRBV19; j_gene: TRBJ2-3; d_gene: TRBD2; CDR3aa: CASSMISGVSDTQYF; CDR3nt: TGTGCCAGTAGTATGATTAGCGGGGTCTCAGATACGCAGTATTTT
abundance: few; v_gene: TRBV12-3/TRBV12-4; j_gene: TRBJ1-6; d_gene: -; CDR3aa: CASSTRGTSPLHF; CDR3nt: TGTGCCAGCAGTACCCGAGGAACTTCACCCCTCCACTTT
abundance: -; v_gene: TRBV6-5; j_gene: TRBJ1-2; d_gene: -; CDR3aa: CASSYTGSVGYTF; CDR3nt: TGTGCCAGCAGTTACACAGGGTCGGTCGGCTACACCTTC
abundance: -; v_gene: TRBV6-4; j_gene: TRBJ2-1; d_gene: -; CDR3aa: CASSAGNYNEQFF; CDR3nt: TGTGCCAGCAGTGCCGGGAATTACAATGAGCAGTTCTTC
abundance: -; v_gene: TRBV3-1/TRBV3-2; j_gene: TRBJ1-4; d_gene: -; CDR3aa: CASSQITVKDEKLFF; CDR3nt: TGTGCCAGCAGCCAAATAACAGTAAAAGATGAAAAACTGTTTTTT
abundance: -; v_gene: TRBV7-8; j_gene: TRBJ1-5; d_gene: TRBD1; CDR3aa: CASSFWGQGSTSNQPQHF; CDR3nt: TGTGCCAGCAGCTTTTGGGGACAGGGATCTACTAGCAATCAGCCCCAGCATTTT
abundance: -; v_gene: TRBV5-5; j_gene: TRBJ1-3; d_gene: TRBD1; CDR3aa: CASIPILDRVAGNTIYF; CDR3nt: TGTGCCAGCATCCCCATCCTCGACAGGGTAGCAGGAAACACCATATATTTT
abundance: -; v_gene: TRBV6-1; j_gene: TRBJ1-2; d_gene: -; CDR3aa: CASSEEGFYGYTF; CDR3nt: TGTGCCAGCAGTGAAGAGGGGTTCTATGGCTACACCTTC
abundance: few; v_gene: TRBV19; j_gene: TRBJ2-1; d_gene: TRBD1; CDR3aa: CASSIVRDSTNNEQFF; CDR3nt: TGTGCCAGTAGTATAGTCCGGGACAGTACCAACAATGAGCAGTTCTTC
abundance: -; v_gene: TRBV6-2/TRBV6-3; j_gene: TRBJ2-4; d_gene: -; CDR3aa: CASSSEGVTNIQYF; CDR3nt: TGTGCCAGCAGTTCTGAGGGAGTCACCAACATTCAGTACTTC
abundance: -; v_gene: TRBV18; j_gene: TRBJ2-3; d_gene: -; CDR3aa: CASSQSTLSTDTQYF; CDR3nt: TGTGCCAGCTCACAAAGCACCTTAAGCACAGATACGCAGTATTTT
abundance: few; v_gene: TRBV30; j_gene: TRBJ1-1; d_gene: TRBD1; CDR3aa: CAWSVNRQGEAFF; CDR3nt: TGTGCCTGGAGTGTAAACCGACAGGGGGAAGCTTTCTTT
abundance: -; v_gene: TRBV28; j_gene: TRBJ2-7; d_gene: TRBD2; CDR3aa: CASSSPGLAGPVGEQYF; CDR3nt: TGTGCCAGCAGTTCCCCGGGACTAGCGGGACCTGTGGGGGAGCAGTACTTC
abundance: -; v_gene: TRBV5-1; j_gene: TRBJ2-2; d_gene: TRBD1; CDR3aa: CASSLVRGQNTGELFF; CDR3nt: TGCGCCAGCAGCTTGGTGAGGGGGCAAAACACCGGGGAGCTGTTTTTT
abundance: -; v_gene: TRBV10-3; j_gene: TRBJ1-4; d_gene: TRBD1; CDR3aa: CAISGSPGQGDTANEKLFF; CDR3nt: TGTGCCATCAGTGGAAGTCCGGGACAGGGAGACACGGCTAATGAAAAACTGTTTTTT
abundance: -; v_gene: TRBV6-5; j_gene: TRBJ2-3; d_gene: TRBD2; CDR3aa: CASSPLAGAHAGYF; CDR3nt: TGTGCCAGCAGTCCACTAGCGGGGGCCCACGCGGGGTATTTT
abundance: -; v_gene: TRBV29-1; j_gene: TRBJ2-1; d_gene: TRBD1; CDR3aa: CSVGTGENEQFF; CDR3nt: TGCAGCGTTGGGACAGGGGAAAATGAGCAGTTCTTC
abundance: -; v_gene: TRBV5-4; j_gene: TRBJ2-1; d_gene: TRBD2; CDR3aa: CASSLSSGARTYNEQFF; CDR3nt: TGTGCCAGCAGCCTGAGTAGCGGGGCACGGACCTACAATGAGCAGTTCTTC
abundance: -; v_gene: TRBV12-3/TRBV12-4; j_gene: TRBJ2-2; d_gene: -; CDR3aa: CASSFQGPGELFF; CDR3nt: TGTGCCAGCAGTTTTCAGGGTCCCGGGGAGCTGTTTTTT
abundance: -; v_gene: TRBV28; j_gene: TRBJ1-2; d_gene: TRBD1; CDR3aa: CASSLWGTGGDYGYTF; CDR3nt: TGTGCCAGCAGCCTATGGGGGACAGGGGGCGACTATGGCTACACCTTC
abundance: once; v_gene: TRBV28; j_gene: TRBJ2-7; d_gene: TRBD1; CDR3aa: CASYRQGGSYEQYF; CDR3nt: TGTGCCAGCTATCGACAGGGGGGCTCCTACGAGCAGTACTTC
abundance: -; v_gene: TRBV5-1; j_gene: TRBJ2-3; d_gene: -; CDR3aa: CASSLDSSIYGDTQYF; CDR3nt: TGCGCCAGCAGCTTGGACAGTTCTATTTACGGTGATACGCAGTATTTT
abundance: -; v_gene: TRBV10-2; j_gene: TRBJ1-6; d_gene: TRBD1; CDR3aa: CASRQGISNSPLHF; CDR3nt: TGCGCCAGCAGACAGGGGATATCCAATTCACCCCTCCACTTT
abundance: -; v_gene: TRBV28; j_gene: TRBJ2-7; d_gene: TRBD1; CDR3aa: CASSPSDRTEQYF; CDR3nt: TGTGCCAGCAGTCCATCGGACAGGACCGAGCAGTACTTC
abundance: -; v_gene: TRBV29-1; j_gene: TRBJ2-5; d_gene: -; CDR3aa: CSVSYQEGWETQYF; CDR3nt: TGCAGCGTCTCTTATCAGGAGGGGTGGGAGACCCAGTACTTC
abundance: -; v_gene: TRBV27; j_gene: TRBJ1-4; d_gene: -; CDR3aa: CASSLWGGGGEKLFF; CDR3nt: TGTGCCAGCAGTTTATGGGGGGGCGGGGGTGAAAAACTGTTTTTT
abundance: -; v_gene: TRBV7-9; j_gene: TRBJ2-7; d_gene: -; CDR3aa: CASSLASGSYEQYF; CDR3nt: TGTGCCAGCAGCTTAGCTAGCGGTTCCTACGAGCAGTACTTC
abundance: -; v_gene: TRBV3-1/TRBV3-2; j_gene: TRBJ2-2; d_gene: -; CDR3aa: CASSQRRGMNTGELFF; CDR3nt: TGTGCCAGCAGCCAGCGTCGAGGGATGAACACCGGGGAGCTGTTTTTT
abundance: -; v_gene: TRBV7-2; j_gene: TRBJ2-7; d_gene: -; CDR3aa: CASSLAGQQADTYEQYF; CDR3nt: TGTGCCAGCAGCTTAGCAGGTCAACAGGCCGATACCTACGAGCAGTACTTC
abundance: -; v_gene: TRBV6-2/TRBV6-3; j_gene: TRBJ2-7; d_gene: TRBD2; CDR3aa: CASSPRGAGGPNEQYF; CDR3nt: TGTGCCAGCAGCCCTAGGGGAGCGGGGGGGCCTAACGAGCAGTACTTC
abundance: -; v_gene: TRBV18; j_gene: TRBJ2-1; d_gene: -; CDR3aa: CASSQSRAGNEQFF; CDR3nt: TGTGCCAGCTCACAATCTAGAGCGGGCAATGAGCAGTTCTTC